The rows below give T cell receptor beta chains drawn from one sample of a study of blood T cells in healthy people across ages. MiXCR, run by TCRdb on the 5' RACE reads, gives a single entry per CDR3 protein. The data hold 750,000 to 950,000 distinct CDR3 sequences, with 25% to 30% observed a single time. These data also formed part of another study, on T cells of mothers and their children.

Sample: blood. Every receptor here comes from a woman in her 40s in good health. Both conserved end residues are part of each CDR3. The D gene is left open where the match is weak. Not every row has a clone size; where given, it reads once, few, many or a size class.

CDR3 DNA: TGTGCCAGCAGTGAAACTGGAGGGAGGGGCGAGCAGTACTTC; CDR3 protein: CASSETGGRGEQYF; V gene: TRBV6-1; J gene: TRBJ2-7; clone size: -; D gene: TRBD2
CDR3 DNA: TGTGCCAGCAGTTACACGGGACTGTCAAGAGGGGAGTACTTC; CDR3 protein: CASSYTGLSRGEYF; V gene: TRBV6-2/TRBV6-3; J gene: TRBJ2-4; clone size: once; D gene: -
CDR3 DNA: TGTGCCAGCAGACCCGGGACTAGCGGGGGTCAGTACTTC; CDR3 protein: CASRPGTSGGQYF; V gene: TRBV12-3/TRBV12-4; J gene: TRBJ2-7; clone size: few; D gene: TRBD2
CDR3 DNA: TGTGCCAGCAGCCAAGAGGGGATCAGCTCCTACAATGAGCAGTTCTTC; CDR3 protein: CASSQEGISSYNEQFF; V gene: TRBV3-1; J gene: TRBJ2-1; clone size: -; D gene: -
CDR3 DNA: TGCAGTGCTAGAGATCGATTCCGCGGCGGGGGGGCCTATGAGCAGTTCTTC; CDR3 protein: CSARDRFRGGGAYEQFF; V gene: TRBV20-1; J gene: TRBJ2-1; clone size: many; D gene: TRBD2
CDR3 DNA: TGTGCCAGCAGCTTTTACGACGGGGGTAACGAGCAGTACTTC; CDR3 protein: CASSFYDGGNEQYF; V gene: TRBV7-2; J gene: TRBJ2-7; clone size: many; D gene: -
CDR3 DNA: TGTGCCAGCAGCTTAGTATTCCGGGCGAACACCGGGGAGCTGTTTTTT; CDR3 protein: CASSLVFRANTGELFF; V gene: TRBV7-2; J gene: TRBJ2-2; clone size: -; D gene: -
CDR3 DNA: TGTGCCAGCAGCTTAGATTTTGGAAATGAGCAGTTCTTC; CDR3 protein: CASSLDFGNEQFF; V gene: TRBV7-2; J gene: TRBJ2-1; clone size: -; D gene: -
CDR3 DNA: TGCGCCAGCAGCCGGGCTAGCGGGGGGGGCAATGAGCAGTTCTTC; CDR3 protein: CASSRASGGGNEQFF; V gene: TRBV4-1; J gene: TRBJ2-1; clone size: few; D gene: TRBD2
CDR3 DNA: TGTGCCAGCAGCGAACCGGGACTAGCGGAAGAGACCCAGTACTTC; CDR3 protein: CASSEPGLAEETQYF; V gene: TRBV7-9; J gene: TRBJ2-5; clone size: once; D gene: TRBD2
CDR3 DNA: TGTGCCAGCAGCCCCTCACAGGATGGCTACACCTTC; CDR3 protein: CASSPSQDGYTF; V gene: TRBV3-1; J gene: TRBJ1-2; clone size: many; D gene: -
CDR3 DNA: TGTGCCACCCGGACAGCCGATGGCTACACCTTC; CDR3 protein: CATRTADGYTF; V gene: TRBV6-6; J gene: TRBJ1-2; clone size: few; D gene: -
CDR3 DNA: TGCAGTGTACCCCCTATATATAGCAATCAGCCCCAGCATTTT; CDR3 protein: CSVPPIYSNQPQHF; V gene: TRBV20-1; J gene: TRBJ1-5; clone size: few; D gene: -
CDR3 DNA: TGCGCCAGCAGCCACGCCAGTTTCCCCAACGTCCTGACTTTC; CDR3 protein: CASSHASFPNVLTF; V gene: TRBV4-3; J gene: TRBJ2-6; clone size: -; D gene: -
CDR3 DNA: TGTGCCAGTAGTACAAACAGCTATGGCTACACCTTC; CDR3 protein: CASSTNSYGYTF; V gene: TRBV19; J gene: TRBJ1-2; clone size: few; D gene: -
CDR3 DNA: TGTGCCAGCAGTTTATGGCTTTTGGGGCCGACTAGCGGTAGCTCCTACGAGCAGTACTTC; CDR3 protein: CASSLWLLGPTSGSSYEQYF; V gene: TRBV28; J gene: TRBJ2-7; clone size: few; D gene: TRBD2
CDR3 DNA: TGTGCCAGCAGCTTGTTGCTGGGGTCTGGAAATGAGCAGTTCTTC; CDR3 protein: CASSLLLGSGNEQFF; V gene: TRBV12-1; J gene: TRBJ2-1; clone size: -; D gene: -
CDR3 DNA: TGTGCCAGCAGTTTCATTTCGGGACAGGGGGCTTACAATGAGCAGTTCTTC; CDR3 protein: CASSFISGQGAYNEQFF; V gene: TRBV12-3/TRBV12-4; J gene: TRBJ2-1; clone size: -; D gene: TRBD1
CDR3 DNA: TGCGCCAGCTGCAGAACTAGTAGGGGCACAGATACGCAGTATTTT; CDR3 protein: CASCRTSRGTDTQYF; V gene: TRBV5-1; J gene: TRBJ2-3; clone size: few; D gene: -
CDR3 DNA: TGCAGTGCTCTAAACAGGGTTTATAGCAATCAGCCCCAGCATTTT; CDR3 protein: CSALNRVYSNQPQHF; V gene: TRBV20-1; J gene: TRBJ1-5; clone size: few; D gene: -
CDR3 DNA: TGTGCCAGCTCGTGGACAGCTAGCAATCAGCCCCAGCATTTT; CDR3 protein: CASSWTASNQPQHF; V gene: TRBV18; J gene: TRBJ1-5; clone size: -; D gene: -
CDR3 DNA: TGTGCCAGCTCACCGTCCCGGGACAACGAGCAGTACTTC; CDR3 protein: CASSPSRDNEQYF; V gene: TRBV18; J gene: TRBJ2-7; clone size: many; D gene: -
CDR3 DNA: TGTGCCAGCAGACGACAGGGGGCTTGGGAGACCCAGTACTTC; CDR3 protein: CASRRQGAWETQYF; V gene: TRBV27; J gene: TRBJ2-5; clone size: few; D gene: TRBD1
CDR3 DNA: TGCAGTACCCAGCGAGTAGACATCCAGACCCAGTACTTC; CDR3 protein: CSTQRVDIQTQYF; V gene: TRBV20-1; J gene: TRBJ2-5; clone size: many; D gene: -
CDR3 DNA: TGTGCCAGCAGCCAAGGGGGAGGGGGCCGAGATGAGCAGTTCTTC; CDR3 protein: CASSQGGGGRDEQFF; V gene: TRBV4-2; J gene: TRBJ2-1; clone size: many; D gene: -
CDR3 DNA: TGCAGTGCTAGAGAATTGTCACCCCTCCACTTT; CDR3 protein: CSARELSPLHF; V gene: TRBV20-1; J gene: TRBJ1-6; clone size: -; D gene: -
CDR3 DNA: TGCAGTGCTAGACTAGCGGGGGTTTCCTACGAGCAGTACTTC; CDR3 protein: CSARLAGVSYEQYF; V gene: TRBV20-1; J gene: TRBJ2-7; clone size: many; D gene: TRBD2
CDR3 DNA: TGTGCCAGCAGTGGGACTAGCGGGGATAGCACAGATACGCAGTATTTT; CDR3 protein: CASSGTSGDSTDTQYF; V gene: TRBV12-3/TRBV12-4; J gene: TRBJ2-3; clone size: -; D gene: TRBD2
CDR3 DNA: TGTGCCACCAGTGGACAGGGAGTGCAGCCCCAGCATTTT; CDR3 protein: CATSGQGVQPQHF; V gene: TRBV24-1; J gene: TRBJ1-5; clone size: few; D gene: TRBD1
CDR3 DNA: TGCAGTGCTAGGGTCGGACAGTGGTTTGAGACCCAGTACTTC; CDR3 protein: CSARVGQWFETQYF; V gene: TRBV20-1; J gene: TRBJ2-5; clone size: many; D gene: -
CDR3 DNA: TGTGCCAGCAGTGCACTAGCGGGCAGGCCCAATGAGCAGTTCTTC; CDR3 protein: CASSALAGRPNEQFF; V gene: TRBV28; J gene: TRBJ2-1; clone size: many; D gene: TRBD2
CDR3 DNA: TGTGCCAGCAGTTCCCCCGGGGCAGACATTAACTATGGCTACACCTTC; CDR3 protein: CASSSPGADINYGYTF; V gene: TRBV28; J gene: TRBJ1-2; clone size: few; D gene: -
CDR3 DNA: TGTGCCAGCAGTTTCGGGGACAGGGGGACGAACACTGAAGCTTTCTTT; CDR3 protein: CASSFGDRGTNTEAFF; V gene: TRBV27; J gene: TRBJ1-1; clone size: few; D gene: TRBD1
CDR3 DNA: TGCAGCGTCGGGGGAGCCAACTATGGCTACACCTTC; CDR3 protein: CSVGGANYGYTF; V gene: TRBV29-1; J gene: TRBJ1-2; clone size: -; D gene: -
CDR3 DNA: TGTGCCAGCAGCCAAGTGTCGGCAGGGGAAGCTTTCTTT; CDR3 protein: CASSQVSAGEAFF; V gene: TRBV3-1; J gene: TRBJ1-1; clone size: -; D gene: -
CDR3 DNA: TGTGCCAGCACCCGACAGGGTCCCCTCGAGCAGTACTTC; CDR3 protein: CASTRQGPLEQYF; V gene: TRBV12-3/TRBV12-4; J gene: TRBJ2-7; clone size: -; D gene: TRBD1
CDR3 DNA: TGCGCCAGCAGCTACGCGGACAGGATCAACACTGAAGCTTTCTTT; CDR3 protein: CASSYADRINTEAFF; V gene: TRBV5-1; J gene: TRBJ1-1; clone size: -; D gene: TRBD1
CDR3 DNA: TGCAGTGCTCCACCGTCCAGCACAGATACGCGGTATTTT; CDR3 protein: CSAPPSSTDTRYF; V gene: TRBV20-1; J gene: TRBJ2-3; clone size: -; D gene: -
CDR3 DNA: TGCAGCGTTGAAGAAGAGGCAGTCTATGGCTACACCTTC; CDR3 protein: CSVEEEAVYGYTF; V gene: TRBV29-1; J gene: TRBJ1-2; clone size: -; D gene: -
CDR3 DNA: TGCGCCAGCAGCCAACAACAGGAGGCTTACGAGCAGTACTTC; CDR3 protein: CASSQQQEAYEQYF; V gene: TRBV4-1; J gene: TRBJ2-7; clone size: few; D gene: -
CDR3 DNA: TGTGCCAGCAGCCCAGAGGACACCTACGAGCAGTACTTC; CDR3 protein: CASSPEDTYEQYF; V gene: TRBV14; J gene: TRBJ2-7; clone size: -; D gene: -
CDR3 DNA: TGTGCCAGCAGCTCGGGACCGAGGAGAACTGAAGCTTTCTTT; CDR3 protein: CASSSGPRRTEAFF; V gene: TRBV7-6; J gene: TRBJ1-1; clone size: -; D gene: -
CDR3 DNA: TGTGCCACCAGCAGAGATTCGGGAAGCAGGGTTCGTGAAAAACTGTTTTTT; CDR3 protein: CATSRDSGSRVREKLFF; V gene: TRBV15; J gene: TRBJ1-4; clone size: many; D gene: -
CDR3 DNA: TGTGCCAGCAGCCCAGAGACAGGGGCAGGCAACGTCCTGACTTTC; CDR3 protein: CASSPETGAGNVLTF; V gene: TRBV7-3; J gene: TRBJ2-6; clone size: -; D gene: TRBD1
CDR3 DNA: TGTGCCAGCAGTTCCTCAGGGGGGGTGGGCCAGTACTTC; CDR3 protein: CASSSSGGVGQYF; V gene: TRBV28; J gene: TRBJ2-5; clone size: -; D gene: -
CDR3 DNA: TGTGCCAGCACCGCGGGAGAGGGGAGCGATCAGCCCCAGCATTTT; CDR3 protein: CASTAGEGSDQPQHF; V gene: TRBV5-5; J gene: TRBJ1-5; clone size: few; D gene: -
CDR3 DNA: TGTGCCAGCAAGTGGGGGCGTACAGCTAACTATGGCTACACCTTC; CDR3 protein: CASKWGRTANYGYTF; V gene: TRBV6-5; J gene: TRBJ1-2; clone size: many; D gene: -
CDR3 DNA: TGCAGTGCTGGGACCAACCGCTACGAGCAGTACTTC; CDR3 protein: CSAGTNRYEQYF; V gene: TRBV20-1; J gene: TRBJ2-7; clone size: -; D gene: -
CDR3 DNA: TGTGCCAGCAGCGCCCAAGCGGGAGTAGCCTACAATGAGCAGTTCTTC; CDR3 protein: CASSAQAGVAYNEQFF; V gene: TRBV7-8; J gene: TRBJ2-1; clone size: -; D gene: TRBD2
CDR3 DNA: TGTGCCAGCAGTGAAGCGCTTAGGACATCTTATGGCTACACCTTC; CDR3 protein: CASSEALRTSYGYTF; V gene: TRBV6-1; J gene: TRBJ1-2; clone size: few; D gene: -
CDR3 DNA: TGTGCCAGCAGCTTGGCGCGGGGGGGAGATACGCAGTATTTT; CDR3 protein: CASSLARGGDTQYF; V gene: TRBV7-2; J gene: TRBJ2-3; clone size: -; D gene: TRBD2
CDR3 DNA: TGCAGCGTTGGGTGCCGGGGGGCTTTTGTGCAGTACTTC; CDR3 protein: CSVGCRGAFVQYF; V gene: TRBV29-1; J gene: TRBJ2-7; clone size: -; D gene: -
CDR3 DNA: TGCAGCGTTGTAAGGGACAGGGTGGACGAGCAGTACTTC; CDR3 protein: CSVVRDRVDEQYF; V gene: TRBV29-1; J gene: TRBJ2-7; clone size: many; D gene: TRBD1
CDR3 DNA: TGTGCCAGCAGCCCCGGGATAGGGGGGCATACTGATACGCAGTATTTT; CDR3 protein: CASSPGIGGHTDTQYF; V gene: TRBV7-3; J gene: TRBJ2-3; clone size: few; D gene: -